Below, 22 T cell receptor beta chains from the same sample are listed, as sequenced in a study of beta chain features in type 1 diabetes. The study, taken as a whole, reports: Among all four CD4+ subsets, Type 1 diabetes patients had TCRB CDR3s that were moderately but significantly shorter.

No antigens are known for them. Expressed TCRB transcripts were sequenced, since all the RNA that had been isolated was reverse transcribed. Method: immunoSEQ multiplex PCR; TCRdb's copy keeps in-frame clones and lacks some. The sample shows hundreds of thousands of clones, over 14% of them seen only once. The specimen was naive CD4+ T cells from blood. The receptor source for this set is a young man with type 1 diabetes.

This chain joins TRBV6-6 and TRBJ2-1, with 7 nucleotides matching TRBD2. Trimming removed 7 bases from V and 7 bases from J; junction bases left unmatched: 10. CDR3 size: 14 residues. CDR1 is MNHNY, CDR2 SVGAGI, per germline (reference sequence). The CDR3 region is CASKGEGRGNEQFF. CDR3 DNA sequence: TGTGCCAGCAAAGGGGAGGGGCGAGGAAATGAGCAGTTCTTC.

This clone was counted only a few times. J is TRBJ2-7 and V is TRBV30; 11 bases are a match to TRBD2. The CDR3 covers 17 residues. V lost 0 bases and J lost 2; bases outside the gene matches: 9. In germline, CDR1 is GTSNPN, CDR2 SVGIG (reference sequence). This CDR3 is CAWSVGRTSGSTYEQYF. The CDR3, as DNA: TGTGCCTGGAGTGTAGGACGAACTAGCGGGAGTACCTACGAGCAGTACTTC. Combining the CDR3 with reference TRBV30 and TRBJ2-7 gives the whole variable domain SQTIHQWPATLVQPVGSPLSLECTVEGTSNPNLYWYRQAAGRGLQLLFYSVGIGQISSEVPQNLSASRPQDRQFILSSKKLLLSDSGFYLCAWSVGRTSGSTYEQYFGPGTRLTVT.

V and J are TRBV6-5 and TRBJ2-5; 9 bases map to TRBD1. This CDR3 has 14 residues. The ends lost 6 bases at V and 2 bases at J; junction bases unmatched: 4. CDR1 and CDR2 (germline): MNHEY, SVGAGI. The chain's CDR3 is CASSRDRAQETQYF. DNA of the CDR3: TGTGCCAGCAGCCGGGACAGGGCGCAAGAGACCCAGTACTTC.

The genes are TRBV29-1 and TRBJ2-3; maybe TRBD1 (6 bases). The CDR3 is 13 amino acids. Trimming shortened V by 7 bases and J by 2 bases, and 13 bases separated the two germline ends. Germline values: CDR1 SQVTM, CDR2 ANQGSEA. Here the CDR3 reads CSGGHLATDTQYF. As DNA, the CDR3 is TGCAGCGGGGGACACCTCGCCACAGATACGCAGTATTTT.

As to this clone: This same CDR3 is encoded by further DNA sequences in the sample. The chain is built from TRBV20-1 and TRBJ2-7; D is unresolved. Germline assignment: CDR1 DFQATT and CDR2 SNEGSKA (reference sequence). The V and J ends lost 6 bases and 1 base respectively, with 7 bases between them. This CDR3 is 11 amino acids long. CDR3 DNA sequence: TGCAGTGCGAGGCAGTCCTACGAGCAGTACTTC. It specifies CSARQSYEQYF.

This clone came up a few times. This chain links TRBV19 with TRBJ1-6; 7 nucleotides agree with TRBD1. The V and J ends lost 5 bases and 10 bases, in that order; junction bases with no gene match: 5. Germline V CDR1 and CDR2: LNHDA, SQIVND (reference sequence). CDR3 size: 13 residues. CDR3 protein: CASSRAGGSPLHF. The CDR3 region has the DNA TGTGCCAGTAGTCGAGCAGGGGGATCACCCCTCCACTTT.

Only a few counts were recorded for this clone. The gene calls are TRBV28 and TRBJ1-6; 10 bases fit TRBD1. Per germline, CDR1 MDHEN and CDR2 SYDVKM. The CDR3 contains 15 residues. V lost 4 bases to trimming and J lost 9 bases; unmatched junction nucleotides: 6. The CDR3 here is CASSSSGTGVSPLHF. CDR3 sequence (DNA): TGTGCCAGCAGTTCCTCCGGGACAGGGGTTTCACCCCTCCACTTT. The full variable domain, completed using reference TRBV28 and TRBJ1-6, is DVKVTQSSRYLVKRTGEKVFLECVQDMDHENMFWYRQDPGLGLRLIYFSYDVKMKEKGDIPEGYSVSREKKERFSLILESASTNQTSMYLCASSSSGTGVSPLHFGNGTRLTVT.

This chain connects TRBV29-1 to TRBJ1-1; tentatively, D is TRBD1 (6 bases). V was trimmed by 7 bases and J by 0 bases, leaving 15 bases between them. The CDR3 is made up of 14 amino acids. Germline lookup yields CDR1 SQVTM and CDR2 ANQGSEA. This CDR3 reads CSGRGLRMNTEAFF. DNA for the CDR3: TGCAGCGGGCGGGGGCTCAGGATGAACACTGAAGCTTTCTTT.

This clone was found a few times. The chain joins TRBV5-4 to TRBJ1-1; D is undetermined. The V end lost 3 bases, the J end lost 3 bases, and 15 bases lay between the germline ends. This CDR3 spans 15 amino acids. The V gene's germline CDR1 is SGHNT and CDR2 YYREEE (reference sequence). The CDR3 loop reads CASSSPSGWYTEAFF. CDR3 coding DNA: TGTGCCAGCAGCTCCCCGTCAGGTTGGTACACTGAAGCTTTCTTT.

The chain employs TRBV5-4 and TRBJ2-3; 8 bases agree with TRBD2. Trimming at V came to 4 bases and at J to 4 bases, leaving 14 bases not matched to a gene. CDR3 length: 17 residues. CDR1 SGHNT and CDR2 YYREEE come from the germline V gene (reference sequence). The CDR3 reads CASSPGGSGSWSDTQYF. In DNA, the CDR3 is TGTGCCAGCAGCCCGGGGGGGAGCGGGAGTTGGTCAGATACGCAGTATTTT.

This clone was seen more than once but under ten times. J is TRBJ2-3 and V is TRBV10-3; 8 bases agree with TRBD2. The CDR3 runs 13 residues. The germline V gene encodes CDR1 ENHRY and CDR2 SYGVKD. J was trimmed by 3 bases and V by 11 bases; bases with no gene match: 7. The CDR3 DNA reads as TGTGCCGTCTCGGGCGGGGGGACAGATACGCAGTATTTT. Translating it yields CAVSGGGTDTQYF.

This rearrangement joins TRBV28 to TRBJ2-5; 11 positions agree with TRBD1. Germline V gene lookup returns CDR1 MDHEN and CDR2 SYDVKM. This CDR3 is built from 16 residues. V trimming: 4 bases; J trimming: 4 bases; junction bases outside the gene matches: 8. The CDR3 loop reads CASSSTWDRGVETQYF. The CDR3 region has the DNA TGTGCCAGCAGTTCCACCTGGGACAGGGGGGTAGAGACCCAGTACTTC.

V is TRBV6-5 and J is TRBJ2-5, with 9 bases that match TRBD2. Germline trimming cut 2 bases from V and 5 bases from J; bases unmatched to any gene: 9. From germline, CDR1 is MNHEY and CDR2 SVGAGI. The CDR3 loop spans 16 amino acids. Here the CDR3 DNA reads TGTGCCAGCAGTTACCGTGGTAGCGGGAGTTTGGAGACCCAGTACTTC. It translates to CASSYRGSGSLETQYF.

This clone was found a few times. The chain links TRBV5-4 to TRBJ2-3; 7 nucleotides match TRBD1. Trimming at V came to 3 bases and at J to 0 bases, leaving 4 bases not matched to a gene. CDR3 length: 15 amino acids. CDR1 is SGHNT and CDR2 is YYREEE in the germline V gene (reference sequence). CDR3 in DNA: TGTGCCAGCAGCTCGGGACAGACTAGCACAGATACGCAGTATTTT. It codes for CASSSGQTSTDTQYF. The full variable domain, rest sourced from reference TRBV5-4 and TRBJ2-3, is ETGVTQSPTHLIKTRGQQVTLRCSSQSGHNTVSWYQQALGQGPQFIFQYYREEENGRGNFPPRFSGLQFPNYSSELNVNALELDDSALYLCASSSGQTSTDTQYFGPGTRLTVL.

To note about this clone: Other DNA sequences in this specimen translate into the identical CDR3. The V gene is TRBV7-2, the J gene TRBJ2-3; TRBD2 aligns across 8 bases. The CDR3 extends over 14 amino acids. Germline lookup yields CDR1 SGHTA and CDR2 FQGNSA. V was pared by 6 bases and J by 3 bases, with 5 bases of the junction left unmatched. The DNA of the CDR3 is TGTGCCAGCAGTCCAAGCGGGGGAACAGATACGCAGTATTTT. Its protein is CASSPSGGTDTQYF.

This clone was counted a few times. The rearrangement links TRBV5-4 to TRBJ2-5; 7 bases match TRBD1. Germline CDR1 is SGHNT and CDR2 is YYREEE (reference sequence). Losses at the gene ends were 7 bases for V and 7 bases for J; bases not matched to a gene: 7. The CDR3 sequence is 12 residues long. CDR3 DNA sequence: TGTGCCAGCTCGACAGGGAGTGGGACCCAGTACTTC. Protein: CASSTGSGTQYF.

The genes are TRBV28 and TRBJ2-5, with 7 bases that match TRBD2. The CDR3 loop spans 15 amino acids. V was clipped by 1 base and J by 1 base; unmatched bases: 3. Germline CDR1 is MDHEN and CDR2 is SYDVKM. The CDR3 coding sequence is TGTGCCAGCAGTTTATTCGCTAGCGGCCAAGAGACCCAGTACTTC. Translation gives CASSLFASGQETQYF.

This clone occurred a few times. The rearrangement joins TRBV4-1 to TRBJ1-5, with D uncertain. The V gene's germline CDR1 is MGHRA and CDR2 YSYEKL. The CDR3 is 15 amino acids. V lost 0 bases to trimming and J lost 1 base, with 7 bases between them. CDR3 in amino acids: CASSQDLQSNQPQHF. The CDR3 DNA reads TGCGCCAGCAGCCAAGACTTACAGAGCAATCAGCCCCAGCATTTT.

This clone was recorded at least ten times. The chain is built from TRBV29-1 and TRBJ2-1; unclear D gene. V was trimmed by 7 bases and J by 5 bases, leaving 9 bases between them. This CDR3 region has 11 residues. CDR1 SQVTM and CDR2 ANQGSEA come from the germline V gene. CDR3 DNA: TGCAGCGCCCGACGGGACAATGAGCAGTTCTTC. This encodes CSARRDNEQFF.

The chain has TRBV16 and TRBJ2-5; D unclear. Germline V gene sequence: CDR1 KGHSY, CDR2 FQNENV. V dropped 0 bases and J dropped 8 bases, with 13 bases sitting between them. The CDR3 has 14 residues. Here the CDR3 DNA reads TGTGCCAGCAGCCAATCGGGCAGTGCCGTAACCCAGTACTTC. Protein sequence: CASSQSGSAVTQYF.

This clone was detected only a few times. The V and J genes are TRBV30 and TRBJ2-3, with a possible D match to TRBD2 (6 bases). V dropped 3 bases and J dropped 5 bases, with 12 bases sitting between them. Germline assignment: CDR1 GTSNPN and CDR2 SVGIG (reference sequence). The CDR3 runs 13 residues. The CDR3 DNA sequence: TGTGCCTGGAGAGGAAACGGGGGAGATACGCAGTATTTT. This gives the protein CAWRGNGGDTQYF. Full variable domain (remainder filled in from reference TRBV30 and TRBJ2-3): SQTIHQWPATLVQPVGSPLSLECTVEGTSNPNLYWYRQAAGRGLQLLFYSVGIGQISSEVPQNLSASRPQDRQFILSSKKLLLSDSGFYLCAWRGNGGDTQYFGPGTRLTVL.

This rearrangement joins TRBV6-5 to TRBJ2-7; 10 nucleotides match TRBD1. The CDR3 is made up of 13 amino acids. Germline CDR1 is MNHEY and CDR2 is SVGAGI. With V trimmed by 5 bases and J by 6 bases, 4 bases remained unmatched. The CDR3 sequence: CASSGDRGREQYF. DNA of the CDR3: TGTGCCAGCAGTGGGGACAGGGGTCGCGAGCAGTACTTC.